This TCR beta chain stems from a study of blood T cell repertoires in COVID-19. About the research overall: PBMCs, B-cell-depleted T cells, or T cells provided the cDNA or gDNA that made up the material.

Germline V CDR1 and CDR2: LNHNV, YYDKDF (reference sequence). The CDR3 covers 19 residues. Trimming at V came to 0 bases and at J to 0 bases, leaving 9 bases not matched to a gene. Per the original methods: Reference gene primer amplification yielded estimated nucleated cell counts. The method was immunoSEQ multiplex PCR; TCRdb's version includes in-frame clones alone and lacks a portion of them. The V and J calls and clone size come from that table; D and trimming were worked out from the DNA. The sample yields about 270,000 clones, approximately 80% seen once. This clonotype was sampled from a woman aged 45-65 years with active or convalescent COVID-19. The rearrangement joins TRBV15 to TRBJ2-2, with 8 nucleotides matching TRBD2. Sequencing input: peripheral blood. The CDR3 protein is CATSRDVLLAAPNTGELFF. DNA for the CDR3: TGTGCCACCAGCAGAGACGTACTACTAGCGGCACCGAACACCGGGGAGCTGTTTTTT.